The clone carrying this T cell receptor (beta chain) appeared a few times. The sample originates from a study of T-cell memory formation after mild COVID-19. TCR alpha and TCR beta cDNA libraries with sample barcodes and UMIs came from 5'RACE using constant-segment primers. TCRdb fed the 5' RACE reads into MiXCR, producing one record per CDR3 protein. Of 150,000 to 200,000 distinct CDR3 sequences in the sample, roughly 16% are singletons; the top ten hold approximately 2.2%. This receptor was taken from an adult woman who had mild COVID-19 (a few samples of this study predate the infection). Cell type and time point are not known. Sample: PBMCs or a T cell subset sorted from them (not recorded which).

The CDR3 bases are TGCAGTGCTAGAGATGGGCTAGCGGGAGTAAATGAGCAGTTCTTC. Protein sequence: CSARDGLAGVNEQFF. The chain employs TRBV20-1 and TRBJ2-1, with 10 bases aligning to TRBD2. CDR3 length: 15 amino acids. The germline V gene encodes CDR1 DFQATT and CDR2 SNEGSKA (reference sequence). V shed 0 bases, J shed 7 bases, and the junction held 6 bases outside the gene matches.